This record looks at one TCR beta chain sequence and its context. The CDR3 consists of 13 residues. Germline V gene lookup returns CDR1 MNHEY and CDR2 SVGAGI. The V end lost 5 bases, the J end lost 8 bases, and 15 bases lay between the germline ends. The data stem from a study of blood T cell repertoires in COVID-19. Study-level information: COVID-19 samples, acute and convalescent, were from the United States, Italy and Spain. PBMCs, B-cell-depleted T cells, or T cells provided the cDNA or gDNA that made up the material.

Assay: immunoSEQ multiplex PCR; the TCRdb copy retains only in-frame clones and omits some. Of around 250,000 clones in the sample, more than 70% were seen once. The TCR originated in a man at least 80 years old with acute or convalescent COVID-19. The chain employs TRBV6-5 and TRBJ1-2, with D perhaps TRBD1 (6 bases). The sequenced sample consisted of peripheral blood. The CDR3 DNA reads as TGTGCCAGCAGTACCGCGGGGGCGGGGGGCTACACCTTC. Translation gives CASSTAGAGGYTF.